The clone carrying this TCR beta chain was observed a single time. The sample comes from a study of cytomegalovirus exposure and HLA in healthy donors. Study summary: Early release data held some 79 million unique TCRs from HLA-typed donors.

The CDR3 loop spans 15 amino acids. Germline V gives CDR1 SGHDN, CDR2 FVKESK. V was pared by 0 bases and J by 2 bases, with 3 bases of the junction left unmatched. The PCR employed 60 Vbeta primers together with 13 Jbeta primers. Sequenced by immunoSEQ multiplex PCR; TCRdb stores in-frame clones only, minus some. The profile covers 150,000 or so clones, with about 85% appearing a single time and 1% to 1.5% taken by the ten largest. The V call is TRBV14, the J call TRBJ2-7; TRBD2 matches 8 bases. The receptor was isolated from a man aged 45-60 years in good health and CMV-seropositive. Sequenced material: PBMCs. For the CDR3, the DNA is TGTGCCAGCAGCCAAGAAGGACTAGCAACCTACGAGCAGTACTTC. Translation: CASSQEGLATYEQYF.